This T cell receptor (beta chain) came from a study of T cell responses to AZD1222 COVID-19 vaccine. Here immunoSEQ multiplex PCR was the method, and the copy in TCRdb shows in-frame clones only, minus some. The table records approximately 130,000 clones, over 90% of them present only once. With 3 bases removed from V and 5 bases from J, the gap between germline ends came to 10 bases. The CDR3 covers 13 residues. Germline CDR1 WSHSY, CDR2 SAAADI. Findings and caveats of the study: The breadth and depth of Spike-specific TCRs increased once two AZD1222 doses had been given.

As to this clone: Its target is unknown.

The starting material was peripheral blood, obtained on day 0 of AZD1222 vaccination. This chain uses TRBV10-2 with TRBJ1-2, with D tentatively TRBD1 (6 bases). The receptor's source is an adult in good health. CDR3 in DNA: TGCGCCAGCAGTGACCGGACAGATTATGGCTACACCTTC. Protein sequence: CASSDRTDYGYTF.